One sample yielded the 2 T cell receptor beta chains listed below, sequenced in a study of blood T cell repertoires in COVID-19 (TCRdb year 2020). The library was obtained by the immunoSEQ multiplex PCR assay. TCRdb carries this immuneACCESS record with in-frame sequences only. Its versions omit some clonotypes, under half of them owing to an unresolved V gene in the studies checked, with the rest unexplained. The sample contains about 270,000 clones, 80% to 90% of them found a single time. Approximately 9% of the sample is in the top ten clones. Sequenced: peripheral blood. These TCRs come from a woman between 45 and 65 years old who had recovered from COVID-19.

The chain is built from TRBV12-3 or TRBV12-4 and TRBJ2-5; D is unclear. CDR3 length equals 13 residues. V dropped 3 bases and J dropped 0 bases, with 5 bases sitting between them. CDR3: CASSFQNQETQYF. The CDR3 nucleotides are TGTGCCAGCAGTTTTCAGAACCAAGAGACCCAGTACTTC.

CDR3 coding DNA: TGCAGCGTCATCCGGAGCTCTGGGGCCAACGTCCTGACTTTC. It specifies CSVIRSSGANVLTF. This sequence joins TRBV29-1 and TRBJ2-6; D not certain. CDR3 length: 14 residues. Germline V gives CDR1 SQVTM, CDR2 ANQGSEA. V lost 6 bases and J lost 0, with 9 bases in between.